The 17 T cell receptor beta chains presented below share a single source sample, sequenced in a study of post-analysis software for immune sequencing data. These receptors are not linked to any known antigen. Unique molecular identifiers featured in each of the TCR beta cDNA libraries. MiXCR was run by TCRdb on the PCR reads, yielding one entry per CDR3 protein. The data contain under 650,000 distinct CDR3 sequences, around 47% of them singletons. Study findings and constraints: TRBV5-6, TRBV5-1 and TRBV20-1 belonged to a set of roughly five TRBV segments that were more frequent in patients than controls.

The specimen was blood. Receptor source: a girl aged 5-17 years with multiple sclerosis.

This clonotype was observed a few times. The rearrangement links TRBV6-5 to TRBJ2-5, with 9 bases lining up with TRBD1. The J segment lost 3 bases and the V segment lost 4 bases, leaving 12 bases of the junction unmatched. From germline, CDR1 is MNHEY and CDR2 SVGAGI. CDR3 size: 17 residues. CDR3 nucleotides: TGTGCCAGCAGTTTTGGCTTACCGGGACAGGGAGAAGAGACCCAGTACTTC. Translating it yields CASSFGLPGQGEETQYF.

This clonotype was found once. The CDR3 DNA reads as TGTGCCAGCAGTGACCCTAAGCGACTAGCAGTGACCGGGGAGCTGTTTTTT. Translated, it gives CASSDPKRLAVTGELFF. The chain joins TRBV25-1 to TRBJ2-2; 7 positions agree with TRBD2. J gave up 5 bases and V 3 bases, and 12 bases lay outside the gene matches. The CDR3 runs 17 residues. CDR1 is MGHDK, CDR2 SYGVNS, per germline.

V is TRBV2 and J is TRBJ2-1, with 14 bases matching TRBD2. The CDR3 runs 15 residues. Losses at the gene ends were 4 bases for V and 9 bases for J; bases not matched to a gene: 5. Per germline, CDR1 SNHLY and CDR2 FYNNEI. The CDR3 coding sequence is TGTGCCAGCAGTGCGTGGACTAGCGGGAGGACTGAGCAGTTCTTC. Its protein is CASSAWTSGRTEQFF.

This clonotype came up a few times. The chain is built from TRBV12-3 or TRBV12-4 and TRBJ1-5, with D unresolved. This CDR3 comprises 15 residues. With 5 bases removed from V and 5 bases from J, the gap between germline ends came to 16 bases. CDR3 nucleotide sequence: TGTGCCAGCAGTCCCCGCGGTTATAGTTATCAGCCCCAGCATTTT. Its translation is CASSPRGYSYQPQHF.

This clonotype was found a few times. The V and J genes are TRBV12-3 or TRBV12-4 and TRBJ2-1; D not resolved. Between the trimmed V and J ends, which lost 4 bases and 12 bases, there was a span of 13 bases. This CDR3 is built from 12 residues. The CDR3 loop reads CASSSSGARQFF. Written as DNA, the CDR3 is TGTGCCAGCAGTTCCTCGGGCGCCCGGCAGTTCTTC.

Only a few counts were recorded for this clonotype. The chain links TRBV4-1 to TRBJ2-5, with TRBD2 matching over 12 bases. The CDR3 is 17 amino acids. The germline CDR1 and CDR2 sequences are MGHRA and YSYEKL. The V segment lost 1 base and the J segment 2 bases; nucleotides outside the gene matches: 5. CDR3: CASSQALAGGTQETQYF. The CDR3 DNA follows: TGCGCCAGCAGCCAAGCCCTAGCGGGAGGGACACAAGAGACCCAGTACTTC.

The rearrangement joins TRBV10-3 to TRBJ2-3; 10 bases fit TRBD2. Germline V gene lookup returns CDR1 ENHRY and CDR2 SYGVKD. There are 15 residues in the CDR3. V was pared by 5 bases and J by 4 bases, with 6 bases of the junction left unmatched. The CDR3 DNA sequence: TGTGCCATCAGTCCTTTAGCGGGAGGATCAGATACGCAGTATTTT. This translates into CAISPLAGGSDTQYF.

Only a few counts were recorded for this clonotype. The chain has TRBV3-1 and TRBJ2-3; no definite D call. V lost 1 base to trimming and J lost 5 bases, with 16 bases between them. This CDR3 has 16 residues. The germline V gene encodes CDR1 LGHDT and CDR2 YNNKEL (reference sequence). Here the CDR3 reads CASSQVGARAGDTQYF. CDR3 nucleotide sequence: TGTGCCAGCAGCCAAGTGGGTGCGCGAGCAGGAGATACGCAGTATTTT.

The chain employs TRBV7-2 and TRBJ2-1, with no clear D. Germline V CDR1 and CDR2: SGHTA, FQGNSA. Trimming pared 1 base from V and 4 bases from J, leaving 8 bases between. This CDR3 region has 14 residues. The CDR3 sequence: CASSLGWRYNEQFF. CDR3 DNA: TGTGCCAGCAGCTTAGGATGGCGGTACAATGAGCAGTTCTTC.

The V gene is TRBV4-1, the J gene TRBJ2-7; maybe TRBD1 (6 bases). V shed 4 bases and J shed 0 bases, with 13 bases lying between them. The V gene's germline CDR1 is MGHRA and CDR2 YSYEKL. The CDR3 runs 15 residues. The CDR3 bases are TGCGCCAGCAGCCCCAGTCAGGGGCCCTCCTACGAGCAGTACTTC. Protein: CASSPSQGPSYEQYF.

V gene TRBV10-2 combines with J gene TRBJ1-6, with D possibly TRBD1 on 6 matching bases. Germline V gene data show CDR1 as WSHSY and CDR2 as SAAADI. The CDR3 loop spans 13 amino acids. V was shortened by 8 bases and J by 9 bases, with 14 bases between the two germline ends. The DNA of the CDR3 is TGCGCCAGCTCCGCGCAAGGGGGTTCACCCCTCCACTTT. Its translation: CASSAQGGSPLHF.

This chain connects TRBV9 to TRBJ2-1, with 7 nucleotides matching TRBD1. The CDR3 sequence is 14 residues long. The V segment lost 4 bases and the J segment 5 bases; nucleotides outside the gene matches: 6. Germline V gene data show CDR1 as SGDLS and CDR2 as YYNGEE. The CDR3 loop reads CASSRGQTDNEQFF. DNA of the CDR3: TGTGCCAGCAGCAGGGGACAGACGGACAATGAGCAGTTCTTC.

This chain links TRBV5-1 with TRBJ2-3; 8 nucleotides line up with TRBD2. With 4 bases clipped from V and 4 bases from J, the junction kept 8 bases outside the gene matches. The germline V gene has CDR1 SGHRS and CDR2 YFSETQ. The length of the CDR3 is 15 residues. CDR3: CASSSIAGSADTQYF. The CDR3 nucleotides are TGCGCCAGCAGCAGTATAGCGGGGAGCGCAGATACGCAGTATTTT.

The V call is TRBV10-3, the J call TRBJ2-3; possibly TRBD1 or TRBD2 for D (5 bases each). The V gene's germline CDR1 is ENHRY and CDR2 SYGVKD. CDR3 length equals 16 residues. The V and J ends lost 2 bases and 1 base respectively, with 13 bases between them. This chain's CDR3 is CAISEGSRGGTDTQYF. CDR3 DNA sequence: TGTGCCATCAGTGAGGGGTCGAGGGGCGGCACAGATACGCAGTATTTT.

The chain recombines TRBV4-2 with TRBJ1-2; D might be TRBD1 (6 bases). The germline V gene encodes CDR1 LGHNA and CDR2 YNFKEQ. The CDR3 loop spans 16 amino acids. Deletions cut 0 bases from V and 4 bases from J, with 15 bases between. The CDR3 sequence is CASSQETGRGSYGYTF. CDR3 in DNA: TGTGCCAGCAGCCAAGAGACAGGCAGAGGGAGCTATGGCTACACCTTC.

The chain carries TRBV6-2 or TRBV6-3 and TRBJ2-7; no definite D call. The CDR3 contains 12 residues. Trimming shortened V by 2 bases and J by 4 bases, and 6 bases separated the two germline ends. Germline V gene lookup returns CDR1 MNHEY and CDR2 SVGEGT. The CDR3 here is CASSYTRYEQYF. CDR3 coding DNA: TGTGCCAGCAGTTACACGCGTTACGAGCAGTACTTC.

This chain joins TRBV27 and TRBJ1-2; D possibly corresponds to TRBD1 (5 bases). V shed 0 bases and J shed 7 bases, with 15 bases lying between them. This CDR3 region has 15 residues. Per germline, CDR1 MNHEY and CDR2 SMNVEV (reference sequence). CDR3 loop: CASSLSPGQGGGYTF. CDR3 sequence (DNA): TGTGCCAGCAGTTTATCCCCGGGGCAGGGAGGTGGCTACACCTTC.